Shown below are 17 T cell receptor beta chains from a single sample sequenced in a study of beta chain features in type 1 diabetes. Investigators reverse transcribed all isolated RNA, so they sequenced expressed TCRB transcripts. Generated by immunoSEQ multiplex PCR, the TCRdb table keeps only in-frame clones and is missing some. Of around 450,000 clones in the sample, 11% were seen once. Specimen: naive CD4+ T cells from blood. All receptors come from a woman younger than 30 in good health.

This clone was counted between two and nine times. V gene TRBV7-3 combines with J gene TRBJ2-5; perhaps TRBD2 as D (5 bases). The CDR3 loop spans 13 amino acids. The V end lost 5 bases, the J end lost 4 bases, and 11 bases lay between the germline ends. Germline V gives CDR1 SGHTA, CDR2 FQGTGA. The CDR3 reads CASSRGFRETQYF. CDR3 DNA sequence: TGTGCCAGCAGCCGAGGGTTCCGAGAGACCCAGTACTTC.

This clone was detected a few times. The rearrangement links TRBV9 to TRBJ2-3, with D tentatively TRBD2 (6 bases). The CDR3 is 16 residues long. Trimming took off 1 base at V and 4 bases at J, with 16 bases between the two ends. In germline, CDR1 is SGDLS, CDR2 YYNGEE. Here the CDR3 DNA reads TGTGCCAGCAGCGTAACAGCGGGCAGAAGGTCAGATACGCAGTATTTT. Protein: CASSVTAGRRSDTQYF.

This clone has only a few counts. The chain is built from TRBV5-1 and TRBJ2-5; 8 nucleotides line up with TRBD2. From germline, CDR1 is SGHRS and CDR2 YFSETQ. J gave up 5 bases and V 4 bases, and 10 bases lay outside the gene matches. The CDR3 spans 15 residues. CDR3 nucleotide sequence: TGCGCCAGCAGCCCAAAAACGGGAGGGGTTGAGACCCAGTACTTC. Amino acid sequence: CASSPKTGGVETQYF.

A few counts support this clone. Other DNA sequences from this sample encode an identical CDR3 as well. This chain connects TRBV20-1 to TRBJ1-1, with no clear D. The V end was cut by 2 bases, the J end by 0 bases, with 1 base between. The CDR3 totals 11 residues. Germline V gene lookup returns CDR1 DFQATT and CDR2 SNEGSKA (reference sequence). In nucleotides, the CDR3 is TGCAGTGCTAGAATGAACACTGAAGCTTTCTTT. It yields the protein CSARMNTEAFF.

This clone showed up just a few times. V is TRBV30 and J is TRBJ2-7; 10 bases agree with TRBD1. CDR3 length: 15 residues. J was trimmed by 6 bases and V by 0 bases; bases with no gene match: 8. Germline V gene lookup returns CDR1 GTSNPN and CDR2 SVGIG (reference sequence). The chain's CDR3 is CAWSVRLDRGPEQYF. The DNA of the CDR3 is TGTGCCTGGAGTGTACGATTAGACAGGGGGCCCGAGCAGTACTTC.

The chain has TRBV27 and TRBJ2-7; D possibly corresponds to TRBD2 (7 bases). The CDR3 has 12 amino acids. Germline CDR1 MNHEY, CDR2 SMNVEV (reference sequence). CDR3 nucleotides: TGTGTAGGAGGAGGGGGGGGCTACGAGCAGTACGTC. Its protein is CVGGGGGYEQYV.

The V call is TRBV4-3, the J call TRBJ2-5; D unclear. V was cut by 1 base and J by 5 bases, with 8 bases left in between. The germline CDR1 and CDR2 sequences are LGHNA and YSLEER. The CDR3 sequence is 13 residues long. CDR3 DNA: TGCGCCAGCAGCCAAGGTCCGGCGGAGACCCAGTACTTC. Residues: CASSQGPAETQYF.

The table lists this clone with a few counts. This chain connects TRBV7-9 to TRBJ2-1, with TRBD2 identical over 8 bases. This CDR3 comprises 17 residues. J was trimmed by 6 bases and V by 5 bases; bases with no gene match: 15. Germline-derived CDR1 and CDR2 are SEHNR and FQNEAQ (reference sequence). CDR3 in amino acids: CASSTRVGLGSGNEQFF. In DNA form, the CDR3 reads TGTGCCAGCAGCACCCGCGTGGGACTAGGGTCGGGCAATGAGCAGTTCTTC.

This clone was seen more than once but under ten times. The chain uses TRBV2 and TRBJ1-2; 8 bases align to TRBD1. Germline-derived CDR1 and CDR2 are SNHLY and FYNNEI. J gave up 7 bases and V 6 bases, and 4 bases lay outside the gene matches. There are 12 residues in the CDR3. Here the CDR3 DNA reads TGTGCCAGCAGAGGACAGGGTGTTGGCTACACCTTC. Amino acids: CASRGQGVGYTF.

The DNA of the CDR3 is TGTGCCAGCAGCTCCACTAGATCAACTAATGAAAAACTGTTTTTT. The encoded protein is CASSSTRSTNEKLFF. This rearrangement joins TRBV7-9 to TRBJ1-4; D is uncertain. The V gene lost 4 bases and the J gene lost 0 bases, with 9 bases spanning the gap. CDR1 SEHNR and CDR2 FQNEAQ come from the germline V gene (reference sequence). CDR3 length: 15 amino acids.

The chain carries TRBV18 and TRBJ2-7; TRBD1 matches 7 bases. This CDR3 comprises 14 residues. The V gene's germline CDR1 is KGHSH and CDR2 LQKENI. Losses at the gene ends were 3 bases for V and 3 bases for J; bases not matched to a gene: 5. CDR3 loop: CASSPGQEVYEQYV. The CDR3 coding sequence is TGTGCCAGCTCACCCGGACAGGAAGTCTACGAGCAGTACGTC.

J is TRBJ2-1 and V is TRBV10-3, with TRBD2 matching over 10 bases. From germline, CDR1 is ENHRY and CDR2 SYGVKD. The CDR3 loop spans 14 amino acids. J lost 6 bases, V lost 7 bases, and 6 bases had no gene match. The CDR3 coding sequence is TGTGCCATCAAAAAAGCGGGAGGGCTCAATGAGCAGTTCTTC. This gives the protein CAIKKAGGLNEQFF.

The V and J genes are TRBV6-5 and TRBJ2-2, with D unresolved. Germline lookup yields CDR1 MNHEY and CDR2 SVGAGI. This CDR3 has 13 amino acids. Trimming pared 8 bases from V and 4 bases from J, leaving 11 bases between. CDR3 in DNA: TGTGCCAGCTTTGACTGGTTCACCGGGGAGCTGTTTTTT. Translated: CASFDWFTGELFF.

This clone was detected only a few times. V usage is TRBV5-6 and J usage is TRBJ2-5; D ambiguous. CDR1 SGHDT and CDR2 YYEEEE come from the germline V gene. The CDR3 loop spans 14 amino acids. V was pared by 3 bases and J by 2 bases, with 11 bases between. CDR3 sequence reads: CASSSGLVQETQYF. The CDR3 region has the DNA TGTGCCAGCAGCTCAGGATTAGTACAAGAGACCCAGTACTTC.

This clone was counted only a few times. The chain links TRBV11-2 to TRBJ2-3; D is unclear. This CDR3 has 13 amino acids. The germline gives CDR1 SGHAT, CDR2 FQNNGV. V was trimmed by 5 bases and J by 5 bases, leaving 11 bases between them. Here the CDR3 reads CASSRSGEDTQYF. The CDR3 DNA sequence: TGTGCCAGCAGCCGCTCGGGTGAAGATACGCAGTATTTT.

This clone occurred a few times. As DNA, the CDR3 is TGTGCCAGCAGCCCTGTGCTTGATTGGGATAATGAGCAGTTCTTC. It codes for CASSPVLDWDNEQFF. The rearrangement links TRBV11-1 to TRBJ2-1; D call uncertain. The V and J ends lost 5 bases and 7 bases respectively, with 18 bases between them. In germline, CDR1 is SGHAT, CDR2 FQDESV (reference sequence). The CDR3 is made up of 15 amino acids.

A few counts support this clone. The V gene is TRBV7-9, the J gene TRBJ2-7; no clear D gene. V was trimmed by 1 base and J by 0 bases, leaving 10 bases between them. Germline CDR1 reads SEHNR; CDR2 reads FQNEAQ (reference sequence). The CDR3 contains 15 residues. The CDR3 protein is CASSLGVGFSYEQYV. The DNA of the CDR3 is TGTGCCAGCAGCTTAGGGGTTGGGTTCTCCTACGAGCAGTACGTC.